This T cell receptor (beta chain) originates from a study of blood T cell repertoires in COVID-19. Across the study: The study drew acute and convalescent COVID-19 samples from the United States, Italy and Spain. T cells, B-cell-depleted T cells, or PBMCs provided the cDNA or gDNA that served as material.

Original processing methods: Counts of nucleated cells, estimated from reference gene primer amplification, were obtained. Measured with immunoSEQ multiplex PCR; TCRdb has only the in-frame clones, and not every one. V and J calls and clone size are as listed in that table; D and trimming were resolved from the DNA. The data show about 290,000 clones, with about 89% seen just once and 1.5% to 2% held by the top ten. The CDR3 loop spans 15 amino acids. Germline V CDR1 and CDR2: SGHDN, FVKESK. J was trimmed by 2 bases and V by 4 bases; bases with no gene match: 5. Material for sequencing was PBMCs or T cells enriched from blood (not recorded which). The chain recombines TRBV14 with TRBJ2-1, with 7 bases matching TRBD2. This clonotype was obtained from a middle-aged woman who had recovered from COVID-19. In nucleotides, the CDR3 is TGTGCCAGCAGCCGTCTAGCGGATGCCTACAATGAGCAGTTCTTC. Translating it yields CASSRLADAYNEQFF.